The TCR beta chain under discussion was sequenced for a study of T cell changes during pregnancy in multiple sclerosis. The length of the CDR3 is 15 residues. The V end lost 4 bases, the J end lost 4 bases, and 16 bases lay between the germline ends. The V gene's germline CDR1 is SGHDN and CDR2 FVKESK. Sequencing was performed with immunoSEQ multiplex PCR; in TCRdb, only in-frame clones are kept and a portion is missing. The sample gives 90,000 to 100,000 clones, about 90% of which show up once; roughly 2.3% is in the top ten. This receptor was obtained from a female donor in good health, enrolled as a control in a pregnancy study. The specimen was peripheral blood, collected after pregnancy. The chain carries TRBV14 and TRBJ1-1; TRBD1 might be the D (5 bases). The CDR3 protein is CASSRTFQGVTEAFF. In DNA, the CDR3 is TGTGCCAGCAGCCGTACTTTCCAGGGTGTCACTGAAGCTTTCTTT.